This T cell receptor (beta chain) appears in the sequencing data of a study of cytomegalovirus exposure and HLA in healthy donors. Notes on the study in general: Presence/absence analyses assumed roughly uniform sequencing depth across donors, which may not hold. The authors listed 164 TCR beta chains as cytomegalovirus-associated.

Amplification used 60 Vbeta primers and 13 Jbeta primers. Repertoires were generated with immunoSEQ multiplex PCR, while TCRdb's copy carries only in-frame clones and drops some. The table includes about 200,000 clones, over 65% detected once. Remarks on this clone: What it binds is not known.

The V gene lost 4 bases and the J gene lost 0 bases, with 15 bases spanning the gap. Germline V CDR1 and CDR2: MNHEY, SMNVEV (reference sequence). The CDR3 loop spans 16 amino acids. The chain recombines TRBV27 with TRBJ2-5, with D possibly TRBD1 on 6 matching bases. This receptor was obtained from a boy under 10 years old in good health and CMV-seronegative. Sequenced: PBMCs. CDR3 region: CASSWGQFRDQETQYF. The CDR3 DNA is TGTGCCAGCAGTTGGGGGCAATTCAGAGACCAAGAGACCCAGTACTTC.